This T cell receptor (beta chain) was recorded in a study of OX40 agonist ivuxolimab in advanced cancers. The V end was cut by 2 bases, the J end by 1 base, with 11 bases between. The CDR3 consists of 15 residues. Per germline, CDR1 SNHLY and CDR2 FYNNEI. The table came from immunoSEQ multiplex PCR; TCRdb's copy has only in-frame clones and leaves some out. The sample has tens of thousands of clones, 70% to 90% seen once. The cohort excluded patients with autoimmune disease history or systemic immunosuppression. The receptor was derived from an adult with an advanced solid tumor such as melanoma, head and neck, liver or kidney cancer. The input for sequencing was CD4+ or CD8+ T cells sorted from blood, taken in a trial of the OX40 agonist ivuxolimab. The chain has TRBV2 and TRBJ1-1, with no clear D. The CDR3 DNA is TGTGCCAGCAGTGAATCCGCAATTGGGAACACTGAAGCTTTCTTT. Translated: CASSESAIGNTEAFF.